This T cell receptor (beta chain) was recorded in a study of OX40 agonist ivuxolimab in advanced cancers. Study-wide context: Head and neck, renal cell, melanoma or hepatocellular carcinoma were the cancers that dose-escalation patients had.

Study-level points and caveats: The work left the antigen specificity of expanded peripheral T cells undetermined.

In the case of this clone: Its antigen is unidentified.

Assay: immunoSEQ multiplex PCR; the TCRdb copy retains only in-frame clones and omits some. The table lists 50,000 to 65,000 clones, around 82% of them singletons. Germline assignment: CDR1 LGHNA and CDR2 YSLEER. The V end lost 0 bases, the J end lost 0 bases, and 9 bases lay between the germline ends. The CDR3 is 16 residues long. The TCR sequence derives from an adult with an advanced solid tumor such as melanoma, head and neck, liver or kidney cancer. Material: CD4+ or CD8+ T cells sorted from blood, obtained in a trial of the OX40 agonist ivuxolimab. The V gene is TRBV4-3, the J gene TRBJ2-1, with D possibly matching TRBD2 (6 bases). The CDR3 DNA sequence: TGCGCCAGCAGCCAAGAAGGCGGGGTCTCCTACAATGAGCAGTTCTTC. This codes for CASSQEGGVSYNEQFF.